This T cell receptor (beta chain) is from a study of T cell changes during pregnancy in multiple sclerosis. The V gene end was trimmed by 5 bases and the J gene end by 2 bases; junction bases not matched to a gene: 0. CDR3 length: 13 amino acids. Germline lookup yields CDR1 MNHEY and CDR2 SVGAGI. The protocol was immunoSEQ multiplex PCR, while the TCRdb copy is restricted to in-frame clones and leaves out a portion. This table holds 50,000 or so clones, 94% found once. The chain couples TRBV6-5 to TRBJ2-7, with 10 bases fitting TRBD2. Sequences were derived from CD4+ T cells from peripheral blood mononuclear cells, sampled in the third trimester of pregnancy. The sequence came from a female donor with multiple sclerosis, enrolled in a pregnancy study. The CDR3 protein is CASSLAGAYEQYF. The CDR3 coding sequence is TGTGCCAGCAGTCTAGCGGGGGCCTACGAGCAGTACTTC.